The present TCR beta chain was sequenced within a study of T cell repertoires in cytomegalovirus infection. Looking at the study overall: Signatures in public TCR beta sequences pointed to both CMV infection and matching HLA type. Findings and caveats of the study: Clonotypes of TCR beta that were HLA-C-restricted and CMV-specific dominated the ex vivo response. Pooled public TCR beta family frequency picked out CMV carriers with the relevant HLA.

On this clonotype itself: What it binds is not known.

TCRdb passed the reads through MiXCR, listing each CDR3 protein once. The repertoire holds 150,000 or so distinct CDR3 sequences, with 17% as singletons. This CDR3 contains 14 residues. Trimming removed 0 bases from V and 3 bases from J, with 12 bases in between. Germline V gives CDR1 DFQATT, CDR2 SNEGSKA (reference sequence). The sample consisted of CD8+ T cells from PBMCs. The TCR comes from a human donor in good health (CMV status not recorded). Some clones in this sample may be carry-over from other donors' samples. V usage is TRBV20-1 and J usage is TRBJ2-7; D is undetermined. CDR3 sequence: CSARDLQENYEQYF. The CDR3 bases are TGCAGTGCTAGAGATCTGCAGGAGAACTACGAGCAGTACTTC.